The clone carrying this T cell receptor (beta chain) was counted once. This entry comes from a study of blood T cell repertoires in COVID-19. Study in general: Whether acute or convalescent, the COVID-19 samples came from the United States, Italy and Spain.

The CDR3 length is 14 residues. The V gene end was trimmed by 4 bases and the J gene end by 4 bases; junction bases not matched to a gene: 5. In germline, CDR1 is LGHDT, CDR2 YNNKEL (reference sequence). Per the original methods: Reference gene primer amplification yielded estimated nucleated cell counts. Some clones are missing from TCRdb's copy, which holds only in-frame ones; the method was immunoSEQ multiplex PCR. V, J and clone size derive from that table, while D and trimming were established from the DNA sequence. The sample yields around 250,000 clones, 80% to 90% seen once. This chain links TRBV3-1 (or the pseudogene TRBV3-2) with TRBJ1-2; 8 bases agree with TRBD1. The sample consisted of PBMCs or T cells enriched from blood (not recorded which). The sequence came from a woman in her forties or fifties who had recovered from COVID-19. CDR3 in amino acids: CASSPGQGAYGYTF. In nucleotides, the CDR3 is TGTGCCAGCAGCCCCGGACAGGGAGCCTATGGCTACACCTTC.